Below are 24 T cell receptor beta chains sequenced from a single sample in a study of shared clonotypes between healthy human individuals. Profiled with immunoSEQ multiplex PCR; TCRdb holds only in-frame clones, not every one. The data show around 2,000,000 clones, with 85% to 95% seen just once and 0.1% to 0.15% held by the top ten. Sequenced material: naive CD4+ T cells sorted from blood. The subset is: CD45RA+ positively selected. The receptors were gathered from a man aged 18 to 29 in good health.

The rearrangement uses TRBV10-3 and TRBJ2-3, with D possibly being TRBD1 (6 bases). The CDR3 contains 13 residues. Germline V gene sequence: CDR1 ENHRY, CDR2 SYGVKD. Trimming stripped 11 bases from V and 2 bases from J, with 14 bases between. The CDR3 DNA is TGTGCCCTCTCTGGGGGCAACACAGATACGCAGTATTTT. It encodes CALSGGNTDTQYF.

V usage is TRBV4-1 and J usage is TRBJ1-1; 9 bases are shared with TRBD1. The CDR3 length is 17 residues. V shed 3 bases, J shed 2 bases, and the junction held 10 bases outside the gene matches. Germline CDR1 MGHRA, CDR2 YSYEKL. CDR3 DNA sequence: TGCGCCAGCAGCCATCGAACAGGGGGCGTTAGTAACACTGAAGCTTTCTTT. Protein sequence: CASSHRTGGVSNTEAFF.

V usage is TRBV10-3 and J usage is TRBJ2-2; 8 positions match TRBD1. Trimming at V came to 5 bases and at J to 1 base, leaving 6 bases not matched to a gene. CDR3 length: 16 amino acids. Germline V gene sequence: CDR1 ENHRY, CDR2 SYGVKD. CDR3: CAISLTGARNTGELFF. CDR3 in DNA: TGTGCCATCAGTTTGACAGGGGCCAGGAACACCGGGGAGCTGTTTTTT.

The genes are TRBV7-2 and TRBJ2-7; TRBD2 aligns across 13 bases. Germline CDR1 is SGHTA and CDR2 is FQGNSA. The V and J ends lost 8 bases and 3 bases, in that order; junction bases with no gene match: 1. The CDR3 totals 13 residues. The CDR3 here is CASGLAGVYEQYF. The CDR3 DNA follows: TGTGCCAGCGGACTAGCGGGAGTCTACGAGCAGTACTTC.

The chain joins TRBV6-5 to TRBJ1-3, with D hard to call. Germline CDR1 reads MNHEY; CDR2 reads SVGAGI. Trimming removed 6 bases from V and 0 bases from J, with 9 bases in between. There are 14 residues in the CDR3. The CDR3 sequence: CASSRMSSGNTIYF. The DNA of the CDR3 is TGTGCCAGCAGCCGGATGAGCTCTGGAAACACCATATATTTT.

The V and J genes are TRBV9 and TRBJ2-2, with 7 bases matching TRBD1. Germline V lookup: CDR1 SGDLS, CDR2 YYNGEE. The CDR3 runs to 14 residues. The junction had 1 base not matched to a gene; V was cut back by 3 bases and J by 2 bases. For the CDR3, the DNA is TGTGCCAGCAGCGACAGGGGTAACACCGGGGAGCTGTTTTTT. This translates into CASSDRGNTGELFF.

This clone was found a few times. Other DNA variants within this sample encode the same CDR3. This chain connects TRBV7-3 to TRBJ1-5; D call uncertain. Per germline, CDR1 SGHTA and CDR2 FQGTGA. The V gene lost 0 bases and the J gene lost 4 bases, with 4 bases spanning the gap. The CDR3 is made up of 13 amino acids. CDR3 sequence reads: CASSLTGNQPQHF. CDR3 in DNA: TGTGCCAGCAGCTTAACAGGGAATCAGCCCCAGCATTTT.

V is TRBV5-1 and J is TRBJ2-3; D unresolved. Germline V gene sequence: CDR1 SGHRS, CDR2 YFSETQ. The germline V and J ends were trimmed by 0 bases and 4 bases, with 9 bases remaining between them. CDR3 size: 14 residues. CDR3 residues: CASSLGGFPDTQYF. The CDR3 nucleotides are TGCGCCAGCAGCTTGGGGGGTTTCCCAGATACGCAGTATTTT.

The chain couples TRBV18 to TRBJ1-1; the D is unclear. This CDR3 has 14 residues. V was trimmed by 3 bases and J by 4 bases, leaving 12 bases between them. Germline-derived CDR1 and CDR2 are KGHSH and LQKENI. CDR3 DNA sequence: TGTGCCAGCTCACCCCCTCCGGACGGCACTGAAGCTTTCTTT. Protein product: CASSPPPDGTEAFF.

V usage is TRBV19 and J usage is TRBJ1-2, with 7 bases fitting TRBD1. The CDR3 extends over 15 amino acids. Germline V gene sequence: CDR1 LNHDA, CDR2 SQIVND (reference sequence). V dropped 5 bases and J dropped 4; count of bases not matched to a gene: 10. This chain's CDR3 is CASSSPGQFRYGYTF. The CDR3 DNA is TGTGCCAGTAGTTCTCCGGGACAGTTTCGCTATGGCTACACCTTC.

The chain carries TRBV5-1 and TRBJ1-1; D not certain. Germline CDR1 reads SGHRS; CDR2 reads YFSETQ. The CDR3 sequence is 17 residues long. V lost 1 base and J 4 bases, leaving 20 bases between the germline ends. The CDR3 DNA sequence: TGCGCCAGCAGCTTGCTCGTACAGAGTATCGGAAGCACTGAAGCTTTCTTT. Amino acid sequence: CASSLLVQSIGSTEAFF. Full variable domain (rest looked up from reference TRBV5-1 and TRBJ1-1): KAGVTQTPRYLIKTRGQQVTLSCSPISGHRSVSWYQQTPGQGLQFLFEYFSETQRNKGNFPGRFSGRQFSNSRSEMNVSTLELGDSALYLCASSLLVQSIGSTEAFFGQGTRLTVV.

The V gene is TRBV7-9, the J gene TRBJ2-7, with 8 bases identical to TRBD1. The CDR3 is made up of 16 amino acids. The junction had 15 bases not matched to a gene; V was cut back by 5 bases and J by 6 bases. Germline V CDR1 and CDR2: SEHNR, FQNEAQ (reference sequence). The CDR3 DNA reads as TGTGCCAGCAGCCGAGGCGGGGCAGGGGGCTTTTCCGAGCAGTACTTC. Its protein product is CASSRGGAGGFSEQYF.

This sequence joins TRBV7-8 and TRBJ2-7; D possibly corresponds to TRBD2 (6 bases). CDR1 and CDR2 from the germline V gene are SGHVS and FQNEAQ. Trimming shortened V by 2 bases and J by 6 bases, and 23 bases separated the two germline ends. CDR3 length: 17 amino acids. The CDR3 here is CASSLPTLGGDPFEQYF. Written as DNA, the CDR3 is TGTGCCAGCAGCTTACCCACCTTGGGGGGAGATCCTTTCGAGCAGTACTTC. Full variable domain (outside the CDR3, taken from reference TRBV7-8 and TRBJ2-7): GAGVSQSPRYKVAKRGQDVALRCDPISGHVSLFWYQQALGQGPEFLTYFQNEAQLDKSGLPSDRFFAERPEGSVSTLKIQRTQQEDSAVYLCASSLPTLGGDPFEQYFGPGTRLTVT.

The chain links TRBV4-3 to TRBJ1-6; a possible D gene is TRBD1 (5 bases). The V and J ends lost 4 bases and 7 bases respectively, with 17 bases between them. CDR1 and CDR2 from the germline V gene are LGHNA and YSLEER. CDR3 size: 16 residues. CDR3 amino acids: CASSPSGVSGNSPLHF. The CDR3 DNA follows: TGCGCCAGCAGCCCCTCCGGTGTTTCAGGGAATTCACCCCTCCACTTT.

The V and J genes are TRBV10-3 and TRBJ2-7; TRBD2 might be the D (5 bases). The V and J ends lost 4 bases and 7 bases respectively, with 11 bases between them. The CDR3 is 12 residues long. Germline V gives CDR1 ENHRY, CDR2 SYGVKD. Here the CDR3 reads CAISVGTGEQYF. In DNA form, the CDR3 reads TGTGCCATCAGTGTGGGAACGGGGGAGCAGTACTTC.

The V call is TRBV5-6, the J call TRBJ1-1; a weak D match, TRBD1 (6 bases). This CDR3 has 14 amino acids. With 0 bases removed from V and 7 bases from J, the gap between germline ends came to 13 bases. CDR1 SGHDT and CDR2 YYEEEE come from the germline V gene. CDR3 bases: TGTGCCAGCAGCTTGGGACAGGTGGGAGGTGAAGCTTTCTTT. This gives the protein CASSLGQVGGEAFF.

The chain is built from TRBV11-3 and TRBJ2-2; tentatively, D is TRBD1 (6 bases). The CDR3 extends over 13 amino acids. Germline V gives CDR1 SGHNT, CDR2 YENEEA. The V and J ends lost 5 bases and 6 bases respectively, with 10 bases between them. The CDR3 sequence: CASSMAGAGELFF. The CDR3 nucleotides read TGTGCCAGCAGCATGGCAGGGGCCGGGGAGCTGTTTTTT. The whole variable domain, filled in from reference TRBV11-3 and TRBJ2-2, reads EAGVVQSPRYKIIEKKQPVAFWCNPISGHNTLYWYLQNLGQGPELLIRYENEEAVDDSQLPKDRFSAERLKGVDSTLKIQPAELGDSAVYLCASSMAGAGELFFGEGSRLTVL.

V gene TRBV19 combines with J gene TRBJ1-4; D is perhaps TRBD1 (5 bases). Germline V gene sequence: CDR1 LNHDA, CDR2 SQIVND (reference sequence). CDR3 length equals 12 residues. V gave up 6 bases and J gave up 8 bases, with 10 bases separating them. The CDR3 DNA reads as TGTGCCAGTAGCCGGGGCCGGGAAAAACTGTTTTTT. As protein: CASSRGREKLFF.

The genes are TRBV11-2 and TRBJ2-7, with 8 bases lining up with TRBD1. Per the germline V gene, CDR1 is SGHAT and CDR2 is FQNNGV. V gave up 3 bases and J gave up 6 bases; unmatched junction bases: 10. CDR3 length: 15 residues. CDR3 sequence (DNA): TGTGCCAGCAGCTTTGCAGGGGGCGCATCGTCCGAGCAGTACTTC. Translated, it gives CASSFAGGASSEQYF.

Of note for this clone: The same CDR3 is also encoded by other DNA sequences in this sample. CDR3 in amino acids: CASKRAGELFF. DNA of the CDR3: TGTGCCAGCAAAAGGGCCGGGGAGCTGTTTTTT. The rearrangement joins TRBV6-5 to TRBJ2-2, with D uncertain. Germline-derived CDR1 and CDR2 are MNHEY and SVGAGI. This CDR3 has 11 amino acids. Trimming shortened V by 7 bases and J by 6 bases, and 6 bases separated the two germline ends.

The V and J genes are TRBV4-2 and TRBJ2-7, with TRBD2 matching 11 bases. Germline CDR1 is LGHNA and CDR2 is YNFKEQ. The CDR3 is 16 residues long. J lost 0 bases, V lost 3 bases, and 4 bases had no gene match. CDR3: CASSQVGTSGSYEQYF. Here the CDR3 DNA reads TGTGCCAGCAGCCAGGTAGGGACTAGCGGCTCCTACGAGCAGTACTTC.

This clone was picked up one time. Other nucleotide sequences in the sample specify the same CDR3. The chain links TRBV7-2 to TRBJ1-5; maybe TRBD1 (5 bases). Trimming stripped 5 bases from V and 4 bases from J, with 12 bases between. Germline lookup yields CDR1 SGHTA and CDR2 FQGNSA. The CDR3 contains 14 residues. The CDR3 DNA sequence: TGTGCCAGCAGCCTTACTGGGGGGAATCAGCCCCAGCATTTT. As protein: CASSLTGGNQPQHF.

DNA of the CDR3: TGTGCCAGCAGTGCAGGCGGGTTGATCTCAGATACGCAGTATTTT. Translating gives CASSAGGLISDTQYF. The chain is built from TRBV2 and TRBJ2-3; weak D call: TRBD2 (5 bases). The CDR3 consists of 15 residues. Germline V gene sequence: CDR1 SNHLY, CDR2 FYNNEI. V shed 4 bases and J shed 4 bases, with 15 bases lying between them.

The rearrangement joins TRBV25-1 to TRBJ1-1; D is undetermined. Between the trimmed V and J ends, which lost 2 bases and 0 bases, there was a span of 16 bases. There are 17 residues in the CDR3. The germline CDR1 and CDR2 sequences are MGHDK and SYGVNS. The CDR3 loop is CASSEMGSGPLNTEAFF. The CDR3 coding sequence is TGTGCCAGCAGTGAAATGGGTTCAGGACCCCTGAACACTGAAGCTTTCTTT. The full variable domain, its missing parts supplied by reference TRBV25-1 and TRBJ1-1, is EADIYQTPRYLVIGTGKKITLECSQTMGHDKMYWYQQDPGMELHLIHYSYGVNSTEKGDLSSESTVSRIRTEHFPLTLESARPSHTSQYLCASSEMGSGPLNTEAFFGQGTRLTVV.